These T cell receptor beta chains were read from a single sample in a study of CD4 and CD8 cells across lung adenocarcinoma regions. TCRdb recomputed calls from the PCR reads with MiXCR, one row per CDR3 protein. The table lists 11,000 or so distinct CDR3 sequences, 53% of them singletons. Sequences were obtained from CD8+ T cells from the center of a lung tumor. The receptors shown here come from a female donor with lung adenocarcinoma. The CD4 and CD8 labels of this study may be unreliable. Both conserved end residues are trimmed from each CDR3. The order of the fields is V gene, CDR3 length, CDR3 protein.

>TRBV4-1|16
ASSQAGRGGRGPDTQY
>TRBV10-1|12
ASSRTGGADTQY
>TRBV6-1|12
ASSHGGGRETQY
>TRBV7-2|14
ASSSQGAIYNSPLH
>TRBV27|13
ASSLRTRGGYEQY
>TRBV10-3|13
ASGGLAGRGDTQY
>TRBV10-3|11
ATSGLARNEQF
>TRBV6-1|12
ASNPGRRTDTQY
>TRBV12-3/TRBV12-4|15
ASSFSGWWLAKNIQY
>TRBV27|12
ASSSGRLQETQY
>TRBV11-2|13
ASSPAGGRADTQY
>TRBV27|14
ASSPLWGGGHETQY
>TRBV6-1|12
ASRGTALNTEAF
>TRBV6-6|12
ASRPDLAKNIQY
>TRBV6-1|11
ASTRARQETQY
>TRBV5-1|13
ASSLYGTATGELF
>TRBV6-1|11
ASSDLEGLEQF
>TRBV6-1|11
ASSTDRNSPLH
>TRBV7-2|11
ASSLGSSDGYT
>TRBV10-2|9
ASSDYDEQY
>TRBV27|12
ASSFAGSDTEAF
>TRBV6-1|14
ASSETDRAYSYEQY
>TRBV10-1|11
ASSEKVQRGAF
>TRBV27|14
ASSPRQGGAYNEQF
>TRBV6-5|13
ASSYDGSSYNEQF
>TRBV11-2|16
ASSPGTGRGGNTETQY
>TRBV6-1|13
ASLLRGGSNYGYT
>TRBV6-1|12
ASNQLAGGEEQF
>TRBV2|13
ASSDLLAGQETQY
>TRBV25-1|9
ASRSPGAQY
>TRBV6-5|15
ASSYSIRVIGPAEAF